The source of this T cell receptor beta chain is a study of long-term antiretroviral therapy in people with HIV. Study-level findings and limits: Dominating the repertoire at all time points were the clones that expanded before ART. Transplant donor controls retained higher diversity, though diversity increased after ART.

The assay used was immunoSEQ (version v3.0), run at survey level. For each individual sample, sequencing targeted about 40,000-55,000 T-cell genomes. The assay was immunoSEQ multiplex PCR, and TCRdb's table has in-frame clones only and misses some. The table includes roughly 22,000 clones, 84% detected once. Points on this clone: Its antigen remains unidentified.

The germline V gene has CDR1 SNHLY and CDR2 FYNNEI. Trimming took 4 bases from V and 4 from J, leaving 20 bases between them. CDR3 length: 16 residues. This chain uses TRBV2 with TRBJ2-7; a weak D match, TRBD1 (7 bases). Source: unsorted PBMCs, taken 3 years after starting antiretroviral therapy. The clonotype comes from a man aged 50 to 59 with HIV. CDR3 sequence (DNA): TGTGCCAGCAGTGGACCACGACAGGGAGGTGTTTACGAGCAGTACTTC. Protein sequence: CASSGPRQGGVYEQYF.